What follows describes a single T cell receptor (beta chain). The protocol was immunoSEQ multiplex PCR, while the TCRdb copy is restricted to in-frame clones and leaves out a portion. The table shows some 150,000 clones, with around 89% occurring only once. The data were taken from a study of blood T cell repertoires in COVID-19. Trimming removed 0 bases at V and 8 bases at J, with 11 bases between. CDR3 size: 13 residues. From germline, CDR1 is SGHRS and CDR2 YFSETQ. The chain employs TRBV5-1 and TRBJ1-2; no clear D. Sequenced sample: peripheral blood. This TCR was sampled from a man in his 60s with acute or convalescent COVID-19. The CDR3 here is CASSLAREGGYTF. CDR3 bases: TGCGCCAGCAGCTTGGCCAGAGAGGGAGGCTACACCTTC.